A few counts support the clone carrying this TCR beta chain. Its antigen remains unidentified. TCRdb's table, derived via immunoSEQ multiplex PCR, lists solely in-frame clones and lacks some. The repertoire holds approximately 27,000 clones, with about nine tenths as singletons. V was cut by 6 bases and J by 5 bases, with 5 bases left in between. The CDR3 contains 11 residues. Germline lookup yields CDR1 MNHNS and CDR2 SASEGT. This sample stems from a study of monozygotic twins with cystic fibrosis. Study-wide results and limits: Monozygotic CF twins shared more identical nucleotide clonotypes than unrelated patients. In 13 of 16 pairs, V gene usage was closest to the co-twin's.

The rearrangement links TRBV6-1 to TRBJ1-5; no firm D call. This clonotype originated in a girl aged 2 to 9 with cystic fibrosis. Sequences were obtained from blood. Here the CDR3 reads CASSRHQPQHF. The CDR3 DNA sequence: TGTGCCAGCAGCCGTCATCAGCCCCAGCATTTT.